This T cell receptor (beta chain) was profiled in a study of T cell responses to AZD1222 COVID-19 vaccine. Study results and caveats: Spike-specific TCRs gained breadth and depth after people received two AZD1222 doses. Donors skewed white British and female; clonal diversity was possibly underestimated.

V lost 6 bases, J lost 4 bases, and 10 bases lay in between. The CDR3 runs 12 residues. Germline CDR1 and CDR2: MNHNY and SVGAGI (reference sequence). On this clone itself: As yet, its antigen is unknown.

The assay was immunoSEQ multiplex PCR, and TCRdb's table has in-frame clones only and misses some. The sample carries 200,000 to 250,000 clones, approximately 94% recorded once. This receptor was taken from an adult who received the MenACWY meningococcal vaccine as a control. The specimen was peripheral blood, collected 28 days after the second dose of the MenACWY control vaccine. This sequence joins TRBV6-6 and TRBJ2-7; D is ambiguous. In nucleotides, the CDR3 is TGTGCCAGCAGCCCCACTGATTACGAGCAGTACTTC. This codes for CASSPTDYEQYF.